The source of this T cell receptor beta chain is a study of cytotoxic CD8 clonotypes in ibrutinib-treated CLL. Whole-study context: Partial response was seen in about 25 patients and complete response in 2; after median roughly 6 years, about 14 stayed remitted, roughly 12 progressed. Median treatment time before response sampling was roughly twelve months, range 6 to 36. Study-wide findings and caveats: Baseline-level clonality went beyond age-matched healthy donors and moved in step with circulating CD8+ T-cell counts.

V was trimmed by 0 bases and J by 5 bases, leaving 11 bases between them. The CDR3 contains 14 residues. Germline-derived CDR1 and CDR2 are MNHEY and SMNVEV (reference sequence). Here immunoSEQ multiplex PCR was the method, and the copy in TCRdb shows in-frame clones only, minus some. The data hold fewer than 55,000 clones, with around 52% observed a single time. TCR beta libraries used 1.5 to 2 micrograms of DNA from cryopreserved PBMCs. This clone was seen a few times. What it binds is unknown. The sequence derives from a human donor with chronic lymphocytic leukemia. This chain joins TRBV27 and TRBJ2-7, with unresolved D. This sample comprised PBMCs, obtained after 24 months of ibrutinib treatment. Here the CDR3 reads CASSLSLTPHEQYF. CDR3 DNA: TGTGCCAGCAGTTTATCTCTCACTCCCCACGAGCAGTACTTC.